The next 15 T cell receptor beta chains were all read from a single sample in a study of blood T cells in healthy people across ages. A second PCR, run for about 6 to 11 cycles, used a sample-barcoded 5' primer plus a J-beta primer mix. TCRdb called the 5' RACE reads again in MiXCR, with one record for every CDR3 protein. The sample yields some 710,000 distinct CDR3 sequences, about 45% seen once. Sequenced material: blood. The source is a man older than 75 in good health.

The J gene is TRBJ2-5, the V gene TRBV11-3; either TRBD1 or TRBD2 may fit D (5 bases each). CDR3 size: 16 residues. V was cut by 1 base and J by 1 base, with 13 bases left in between. Germline CDR1 SGHNT, CDR2 YENEEA. CDR3 sequence: CASSLGGVRAQETQYF. The CDR3 nucleotides read TGTGCCAGCAGCTTAGGGGGAGTCAGGGCCCAAGAGACCCAGTACTTC.

This sequence joins TRBV3-1 and TRBJ1-2, with 7 bases identical to TRBD1. The CDR3 covers 16 residues. Germline lookup yields CDR1 LGHDT and CDR2 YNNKEL (reference sequence). J lost 4 bases, V lost 6 bases, and 14 bases had no gene match. CDR3: CASRSLMTGPFYGYTF. CDR3 sequence (DNA): TGTGCCAGCAGGTCCCTCATGACAGGGCCCTTCTATGGCTACACCTTC.

This clonotype was observed a single time. The chain joins TRBV2 to TRBJ1-1; TRBD1 aligns across 7 bases. The ends lost 5 bases at V and 0 bases at J; junction bases unmatched: 9. The CDR3 consists of 16 residues. Germline V CDR1 and CDR2: SNHLY, FYNNEI. CDR3 bases: TGTGCCAGCAGTAAGAGGGACAGAAACATGAACACTGAAGCTTTCTTT. Protein product: CASSKRDRNMNTEAFF.

This clonotype was seen repeatedly, ten times or more. J is TRBJ2-1 and V is TRBV12-3 or TRBV12-4; D perhaps matches TRBD2 (5 bases). CDR3 length: 11 amino acids. V was clipped by 6 bases and J by 10 bases, with 10 bases between them. The CDR3 region is CASSRTEEQFF. CDR3 coding DNA: TGTGCCAGCAGCCGGACTGAGGAGCAGTTCTTC.

The chain employs TRBV29-1 and TRBJ2-7; TRBD2 is a possible D gene (6 bases). V lost 7 bases to trimming and J lost 2 bases, with 15 bases between them. Germline CDR1 SQVTM, CDR2 ANQGSEA. The CDR3 spans 13 residues. Written as DNA, the CDR3 is TGCAGCGGCCGGGACTCAAACACCTACGAGCAGTACTTC. Translated: CSGRDSNTYEQYF.

The DNA of the CDR3 is TGTGCCAGCAGCCCCGGGACAGGGGGAGGCTACACCTTC. It encodes CASSPGTGGGYTF. V and J are TRBV14 and TRBJ1-2; 11 bases are shared with TRBD1. Germline V CDR1 and CDR2: SGHDN, FVKESK. With 4 bases clipped from V and 8 bases from J, the junction kept 3 bases outside the gene matches. The CDR3 loop spans 13 amino acids.

CDR3 coding DNA: TGCAGCGTGGATGATCCCACCGGGGAGCTGTTTTTT. Translated: CSVDDPTGELFF. This chain joins TRBV29-1 and TRBJ2-2, with D unclear. CDR3 length equals 12 residues. Germline-derived CDR1 and CDR2 are SQVTM and ANQGSEA. V was clipped by 6 bases and J by 4 bases, with 9 bases between them.

This clonotype was observed a few times. The chain employs TRBV2 and TRBJ2-3; 13 positions match TRBD2. The CDR3 runs to 21 residues. V was pared by 10 bases and J by 3 bases, with 25 bases of the junction left unmatched. The germline CDR1 and CDR2 sequences are SNHLY and FYNNEI. Here the CDR3 DNA reads TGTGCCACCGCGTTAGAACTAGCGGGAGGGCCGCGGACTCTATCGACAGATACGCAGTATTTT. This translates into CATALELAGGPRTLSTDTQYF.

This clonotype was seen a handful of times. The chain recombines TRBV4-3 with TRBJ2-1, with D possibly being TRBD2 (5 bases). The CDR3 is 16 amino acids. Trimming removed 1 base at V and 7 bases at J, with 17 bases between. Germline lookup yields CDR1 LGHNA and CDR2 YSLEER. DNA of the CDR3: TGCGCCAGCAGCCAAGGATCTAGCAGGAGGAGTAATGAGCAGTTCTTC. Its translation: CASSQGSSRRSNEQFF.

The sample holds a few counts of this clonotype. J is TRBJ2-3 and V is TRBV6-2 or TRBV6-3, with D perhaps matching TRBD2 (6 bases). The CDR3 loop spans 17 amino acids. Trimming shortened V by 5 bases and J by 0 bases, and 18 bases separated the two germline ends. In germline, CDR1 is MNHEY, CDR2 SVGEGT. The CDR3 bases are TGTGCCAGCAGTACGACCTCGGGCGGGATGAGCACAGATACGCAGTATTTT. Amino acids: CASSTTSGGMSTDTQYF.

This clonotype occurred a few times. The V gene is TRBV5-1, the J gene TRBJ2-4; either TRBD1 or TRBD2 may fit D (5 bases each). Between the trimmed V and J ends, which lost 0 bases and 13 bases, there was a span of 14 bases. This CDR3 comprises 13 residues. CDR1 and CDR2 from the germline V gene are SGHRS and YFSETQ. The CDR3 DNA reads TGCGCCAGCAGCTTGGCCCCCCTGGGGGAGCAGTACTTC. Translation: CASSLAPLGEQYF.

This clonotype was picked up a small number of times. This chain connects TRBV29-1 to TRBJ2-1; TRBD2 is a possible D gene (6 bases). The J call could be wrong; TRBJ2-7 is a better fit for the DNA end. The CDR3 sequence is 12 residues long. Per germline, CDR1 SQVTM and CDR2 ANQGSEA. The chain's CDR3 is CRVLASYNEQYF. CDR3 DNA: TGCAGAGTTCTAGCGTCTTACAATGAGCAGTACTTC.

This chain uses TRBV12-3 or TRBV12-4 with TRBJ2-1, with D possibly TRBD2 on 6 matching bases. The J call is doubtful: the DNA matches TRBJ2-7 better. The CDR3 spans 13 residues. CDR3 amino acids: CASSFGGYNEQYF. The CDR3, as DNA: TGTGCCAGCAGTTTCGGGGGATACAATGAGCAGTACTTC.

Turning to this clonotype: A much larger clone is a single base away; this may be a read error. The chain joins TRBV19 to TRBJ2-3; D gene unclear. Germline CDR1 reads LNHDA; CDR2 reads SQIVND (reference sequence). The ends were cut back, 8 bases at V and 5 bases at J, with 11 bases in the middle. CDR3 length: 12 residues. CDR3 in DNA: TGTGCCAGTCTCCTTTCTGGAGATACGCAGTATTTT. Translation gives CASLLSGDTQYF.

A note on this clonotype: At one boundary the junction diverges from the germline segment, which might be a read error. The CDR3 sequence is CASSLGGRLNDKLFF. The CDR3 DNA is TGTGCCAGCAGCTTAGGAGGTCGGCTTAATGACAAACTGTTTTTT. The chain combines TRBV7-2 with TRBJ1-4; no reliable D call. CDR3 length: 15 residues. Per the germline V gene, CDR1 is SGHTA and CDR2 is FQGNSA.